One sample yielded the 11 T cell receptor beta chains listed below, sequenced in a study of blood T cell repertoires in COVID-19. Sequenced by immunoSEQ multiplex PCR; TCRdb stores in-frame clones only, minus some. The table has around 97,000 clones, 87% seen once. Sequencing was carried out using peripheral blood. These receptors all come from a man aged 45-60 years in a cohort sampled during active COVID-19.

V gene TRBV6-6 combines with J gene TRBJ1-5; perhaps TRBD1 as D (6 bases). CDR3 size: 15 residues. The V end lost 6 bases, the J end lost 6 bases, and 18 bases lay between the germline ends. Germline-derived CDR1 and CDR2 are MNHNY and SVGAGI (reference sequence). The CDR3 is CASSRDNRAGQPQHF. CDR3 DNA sequence: TGTGCCAGCAGCCGGGATAACAGGGCGGGTCAGCCCCAGCATTTT.

The chain is built from TRBV9 and TRBJ2-3, with D unresolved. Trimming shortened V by 6 bases and J by 2 bases, and 13 bases separated the two germline ends. This CDR3 region has 14 residues. CDR1 and CDR2 from the germline V gene are SGDLS and YYNGEE. CDR3 nucleotide sequence: TGTGCCAGCAACGCCCTAGGCTACACAGATACGCAGTATTTT. It translates to CASNALGYTDTQYF.

V and J are TRBV29-1 and TRBJ2-3, with a tentative D call TRBD1 (6 bases). CDR3 length equals 15 residues. V lost 1 base to trimming and J lost 0 bases, with 11 bases between them. The germline CDR1 and CDR2 sequences are SQVTM and ANQGSEA. CDR3 bases: TGCAGCGTTGAAGGTGGAACAGGGAGCACAGATACGCAGTATTTT. Protein product: CSVEGGTGSTDTQYF.

The chain employs TRBV5-4 and TRBJ1-1, with D perhaps matching TRBD1 (5 bases). Germline V gene data show CDR1 as SGHNT and CDR2 as YYREEE (reference sequence). The CDR3 covers 14 residues. The V end was cut by 3 bases, the J end by 1 base, with 10 bases between. The CDR3 region has the DNA TGTGCCAGCAGCTCCGAGACAGAGAACACTGAAGCTTTCTTT. It translates to CASSSETENTEAFF.

The chain employs TRBV6-5 and TRBJ1-6, with D possibly TRBD1 on 6 matching bases. The V gene's germline CDR1 is MNHEY and CDR2 SVGAGI. V was cut by 5 bases and J by 9 bases, with 14 bases left in between. The CDR3 is 14 amino acids. The CDR3 here is CASSRGGEPSPLHF. CDR3 coding DNA: TGTGCCAGCAGTAGAGGGGGGGAGCCTTCACCCCTCCACTTT.

The chain has TRBV18 and TRBJ2-2; 8 positions match TRBD1. V trimming: 4 bases; J trimming: 1 base; junction bases outside the gene matches: 2. This CDR3 spans 15 amino acids. The germline V gene has CDR1 KGHSH and CDR2 LQKENI. This chain's CDR3 is CASSRDRMNTGELFF. CDR3 sequence (DNA): TGTGCCAGCTCACGGGACAGGATGAACACCGGGGAGCTGTTTTTT.

This chain connects TRBV15 to TRBJ1-2, with 9 bases fitting TRBD1. The germline CDR1 and CDR2 sequences are LNHNV and YYDKDF (reference sequence). The CDR3 is 15 amino acids. V shed 3 bases, J shed 4 bases, and the junction held 6 bases outside the gene matches. CDR3 nucleotides: TGTGCCACCAGCAGGGGACAGGGAATGGCCTATGGCTACACCTTC. Amino acids: CATSRGQGMAYGYTF.

The chain recombines TRBV7-2 with TRBJ1-5; 7 bases map to TRBD1. Losses at the gene ends were 4 bases for V and 4 bases for J; bases not matched to a gene: 4. Germline V gene lookup returns CDR1 SGHTA and CDR2 FQGNSA. The CDR3 is 14 residues long. CDR3 in amino acids: CASSSGTVNQPQHF. CDR3 bases: TGTGCCAGCAGCTCAGGGACAGTTAATCAGCCCCAGCATTTT.

This clone was picked up a small number of times. The rearrangement joins TRBV7-9 to TRBJ1-4, with D uncertain. The CDR3 covers 15 residues. Deletions cut 0 bases from V and 0 bases from J, with 5 bases between. The germline CDR1 and CDR2 sequences are SEHNR and FQNEAQ (reference sequence). The CDR3 nucleotides read TGTGCCAGCAGCTTAGCGAGCCCAACTAATGAAAAACTGTTTTTT. This translates into CASSLASPTNEKLFF.

This chain uses TRBV23-1 with TRBJ2-2; D is ambiguous. TRBV23-1 is classed as an ORF, of uncertain function. CDR3 size: 13 residues. V was trimmed by 1 base and J by 4 bases, leaving 4 bases between them. CDR3 DNA sequence: TGCGCCAGCAGTCAATTCAGCACCGGGGAGCTGTTTTTT. Translated: CASSQFSTGELFF.

The chain is built from TRBV3-1 (or the pseudogene TRBV3-2) and TRBJ2-1; TRBD2 is a possible D gene (6 bases). Looked up from germline, CDR1 is LGHDT and CDR2 is YNNKEL (reference sequence). CDR3 length: 14 amino acids. Trimming removed 3 bases from V and 8 bases from J, with 14 bases in between. The CDR3 DNA sequence: TGTGCCAGCAGCCATGGTGGGGGGTTCGATGAGCAGTTCTTC. It yields the protein CASSHGGGFDEQFF.